Described below is a single TCR beta chain sequence and its context. No antigen is known for it. The conserved closing phenylalanine or tryptophan is absent in this CDR3, likely reflecting a read error. This specimen belongs to a study of T cell repertoires in cytomegalovirus infection. TCRdb recomputed calls from the reads with MiXCR, one row per CDR3 protein. The sample yields some 800,000 distinct CDR3 sequences, approximately 32% seen once. The ends were cut back, 3 bases at V and 0 bases at J, with 12 bases in the middle. Germline V gives CDR1 MNHEY, CDR2 SMNVEV (reference sequence). The CDR3 covers 16 residues.

This sequence was found in a human donor in good health (CMV status not recorded). Some clones in this sample may be carry-over from other donors' samples. This rearrangement joins TRBV27 to TRBJ2-4, with D hard to call. Source: cultured CD8+ T cells from PBMCs, taken from culture after CMV antigen stimulation. CDR3 coding DNA: TGTGCCAGCAGTTTTACAGTACCCCTAGCCAAAAACATTCAGTACTCC. As protein: CASSFTVPLAKNIQYS.